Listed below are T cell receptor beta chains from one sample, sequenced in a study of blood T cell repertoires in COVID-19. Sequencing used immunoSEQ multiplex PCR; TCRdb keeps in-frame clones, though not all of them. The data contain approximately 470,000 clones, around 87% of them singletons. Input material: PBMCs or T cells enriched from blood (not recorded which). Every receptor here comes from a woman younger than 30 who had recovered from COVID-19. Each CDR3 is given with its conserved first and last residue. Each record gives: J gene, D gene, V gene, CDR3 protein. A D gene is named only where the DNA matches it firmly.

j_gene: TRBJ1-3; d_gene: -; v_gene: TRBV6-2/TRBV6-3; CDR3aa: CASSYPGQSNTIYF
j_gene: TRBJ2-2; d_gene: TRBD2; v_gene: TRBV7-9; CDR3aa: CASSRAGPNTGELFF
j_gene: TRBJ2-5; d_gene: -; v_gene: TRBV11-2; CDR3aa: CASSLRPLEGAQYF
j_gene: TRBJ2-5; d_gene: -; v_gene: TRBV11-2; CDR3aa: CASSSPYSDETQYF
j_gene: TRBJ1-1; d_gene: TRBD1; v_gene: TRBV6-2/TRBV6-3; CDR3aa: CASSPPPGQGTQVAFF
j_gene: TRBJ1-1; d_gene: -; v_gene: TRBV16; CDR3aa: CASSYRQDTEAFF
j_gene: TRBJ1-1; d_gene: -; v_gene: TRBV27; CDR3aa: CASSLTLTGMNTEAFF
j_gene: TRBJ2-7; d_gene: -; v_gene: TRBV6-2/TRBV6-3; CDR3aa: CASSFPTGPYEQYF
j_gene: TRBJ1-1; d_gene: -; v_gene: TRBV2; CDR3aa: CASRGGGAEAFF
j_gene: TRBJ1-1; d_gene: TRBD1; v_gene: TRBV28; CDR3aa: CASTPTGQGYTEAFF
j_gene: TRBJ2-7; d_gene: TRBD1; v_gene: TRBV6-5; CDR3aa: CASTRGTGTYEQYF
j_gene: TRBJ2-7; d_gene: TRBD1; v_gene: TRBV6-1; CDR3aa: CASSEPGRGLGYEQYF
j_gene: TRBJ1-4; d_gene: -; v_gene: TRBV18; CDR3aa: CASSPAGRGEKLFF
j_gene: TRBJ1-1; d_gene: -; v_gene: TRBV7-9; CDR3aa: CAISRLGGFEAFF
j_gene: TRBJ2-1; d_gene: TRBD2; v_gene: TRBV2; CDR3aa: CASGRDGENEQFF
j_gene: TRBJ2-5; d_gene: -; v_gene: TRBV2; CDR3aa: CASSVGVAEETQYF
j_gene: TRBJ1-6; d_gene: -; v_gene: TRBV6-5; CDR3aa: CASTAVRANSPLHF
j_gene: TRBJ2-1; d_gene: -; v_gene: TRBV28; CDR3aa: CASQTDSSYNEQFF
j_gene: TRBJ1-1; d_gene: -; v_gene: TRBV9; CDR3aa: CASSVGSQGEAFF